This paragraph reports one T cell receptor (beta chain). This sample was included in a study of blood T cells in healthy people across ages. There were healthy Caucasian individuals from Russia, aged roughly 6 to 90, serving as donors. They isolated at least 7 million PBMCs from each sample. Per the germline V gene, CDR1 is LNHDA and CDR2 is SQIVND (reference sequence). With V trimmed by 6 bases and J by 3 bases, 5 bases remained unmatched. This CDR3 is built from 14 residues. Through a sample-barcoded 5' primer and a J-beta primer mix, a second PCR was run for about 6 to 12 cycles. The template-switch adaptor was a 5' adaptor with 12 random nucleotides. It tagged each cDNA molecule. Via MiXCR, TCRdb re-called the 5' RACE reads, giving one row per CDR3 protein. The sample holds approximately 1,700,000 distinct CDR3 sequences; around 42% are singletons and the top ten take 23%.

This chain uses TRBV19 with TRBJ1-5; 7 bases match TRBD1. Sequencing was done on a sample of blood. This TCR came from a human donor in good health. Here the CDR3 DNA reads TGTGCCAGTAGCAAGGGACAGCTCAATCAGCCCCAGCATTTT. Translated, it gives CASSKGQLNQPQHF.